This is a list of T cell receptor beta chains from one sample in a study of relationships among human T cell subsets. TCRdb processed the multiplex PCR reads anew with MiXCR; each CDR3 protein has one entry. Of around 2,600 distinct CDR3 sequences listed, about 80% are singletons. Sequenced: total T cells sorted from blood. The receptors shown here come from a man aged 35 to 55 in good health. CDR3s leave out the opening cysteine and the closing phenylalanine or tryptophan. The D gene is left open where the match is weak.

d_gene | j_gene | v_gene | CDR3aa
TRBD1 | TRBJ2-1 | TRBV5-1 | ASSLEQGVRSDEQF
- | TRBJ2-7 | TRBV30 | AWSGTYEQY
TRBD1 | TRBJ1-2 | TRBV28 | ASSFGQGGYGYT
- | TRBJ2-5 | TRBV6-5 | ASKKPGIQETQY
TRBD1 | TRBJ2-3 | TRBV11-2 | ASSLGDRMQY
TRBD1 | TRBJ2-3 | TRBV19 | ASSPAGTGTSTDTQY
TRBD1 | TRBJ2-7 | TRBV6-5 | ASRHRDSYEQY
TRBD1 | TRBJ1-2 | TRBV19 | ASSIGRTGYGYT
TRBD2 | TRBJ2-1 | TRBV20-1 | SARHGTSGTNEQF
- | TRBJ1-1 | TRBV20-1 | SLTRRGTEAF
- | TRBJ2-4 | TRBV11-2 | ASSLEPLAKNIQY
TRBD1 | TRBJ2-5 | TRBV4-1 | ASSQTRDRTETQY
- | TRBJ2-3 | TRBV20-1 | SVEDTQY
TRBD2 | TRBJ2-3 | TRBV7-3 | ASSGIPGLESDTQY
- | TRBJ1-3 | TRBV28 | ASSSGLLAGGNTIY
- | TRBJ2-1 | TRBV11-2 | ASSLVGILAVNEQF
- | TRBJ1-3 | TRBV3-1 | ASSQGGSGNTIY
TRBD1 | TRBJ2-3 | TRBV9 | ASSPPGTGSFYGTDTQY
- | TRBJ2-4 | TRBV12-3/TRBV12-4 | ASSLDTSRAKNIQY
- | TRBJ2-5 | TRBV11-2 | ASSPGETQY
TRBD1 | TRBJ2-7 | TRBV27 | ASSLRRGPYEQY
TRBD2 | TRBJ2-5 | TRBV3-1 | ASSQGTSGGSD
- | TRBJ1-5 | TRBV2 | ASSEVVSGRQPQH
- | TRBJ2-5 | TRBV27 | ASSFGTPGQSSETQY
- | TRBJ2-3 | TRBV11-2 | ASSPIRGSDTQY
- | TRBJ2-7 | TRBV5-1 | ASSAERLSSYEQY
TRBD2 | TRBJ2-3 | TRBV11-2 | ASSPRGRADTQY
- | TRBJ2-2 | TRBV19 | ASSIGQAGELF
TRBD1 | TRBJ2-7 | TRBV29-1 | SVELDSADRASYEQY
TRBD1 | TRBJ1-2 | TRBV4-1 | ASSQEQGDYGYT
TRBD2 | TRBJ2-3 | TRBV11-2 | ASSPSGGTDTQY
TRBD1 | TRBJ2-7 | TRBV5-1 | ASSLAGQGPHYEQY
- | TRBJ2-7 | TRBV20-1 | SARDQGYTTLYEQC
- | TRBJ2-7 | TRBV25-1 | ASRWGYEQY
- | TRBJ2-1 | TRBV10-3 | AIKRRDEQF
- | TRBJ2-7 | TRBV11-2 | ASSPLSGVGEQY
- | TRBJ2-3 | TRBV11-2 | ASSGAGVDTQY
- | TRBJ2-1 | TRBV28 | ASSFPGDFSSYNEQF
- | TRBJ2-5 | TRBV4-1 | ASSQGLRENLETQY
- | TRBJ2-5 | TRBV28 | ASSSKETQY
- | TRBJ2-7 | TRBV19 | ASSITGTSDEQY
- | TRBJ2-5 | TRBV10-3 | AISSSRGPQETQY
- | TRBJ1-5 | TRBV11-2 | ASSLSAARAQPQH
- | TRBJ2-1 | TRBV6-5 | ASRLVRGPNEQF
TRBD2 | TRBJ2-3 | TRBV5-1 | ASSFGAGGRDTQY